This record covers a single TCR beta chain. Antigen: not known. TCRdb passed the 5' RACE reads through MiXCR, listing each CDR3 protein once. The sample has 350,000 to 450,000 distinct CDR3 sequences; around 28% are singletons. The data originate from a study of T-cell memory formation after mild COVID-19. Study in general: TCR clusters mostly belonged to single donors.

Study observations and caveats: Largely, contracting CD4+ clones fell within CM and EM, and contracting CD8+ clones within EMRA. Contracting clones from day 15 to 85 had balanced CD4/CD8; later expanders favoured CD4+.

The sequence came from an adult woman who had mild COVID-19 (a few samples of this study predate the infection). Cell type and time point are not known. Specimen: PBMCs or a T cell subset sorted from them (not recorded which).

CDR3 bases: TGTGCCAGCATTCAGGCTATACCTCGGGTCCGGGGGACCCAGTACTTC. Protein sequence: CASIQAIPRVRGTQYF. The chain has TRBV5-4 and TRBJ2-5, with D tentatively TRBD2 (5 bases). V lost 6 bases to trimming and J lost 7 bases, with 25 bases between them. Germline V CDR1 and CDR2: SGHNT, YYREEE (reference sequence). The CDR3 has 16 residues.